These 31 T cell receptor beta chains share one sample of origin, sequenced in a study of OX40 agonist ivuxolimab in advanced cancers. The assay was immunoSEQ multiplex PCR, and TCRdb's table has in-frame clones only and misses some. The sample contains tens of thousands of clones, about 86% of which appear only once. Sequencing used CD4+ or CD8+ T cells sorted from blood, obtained in a trial of the OX40 agonist ivuxolimab. The source of these receptors is an adult with an advanced solid tumor such as melanoma, head and neck, liver or kidney cancer.

In this sample, this clone turned up a few times. The chain carries TRBV19 and TRBJ1-2; 7 nucleotides match TRBD1. V shed 4 bases and J 4 bases; nucleotides not matched to a gene: 6. CDR1 LNHDA and CDR2 SQIVND come from the germline V gene (reference sequence). The CDR3 covers 14 residues. The CDR3 loop reads CASSTSTGTYGYTF. DNA for the CDR3: TGTGCCAGTAGTACCTCGACAGGGACCTATGGCTACACCTTC.

This chain joins TRBV28 and TRBJ1-3; perhaps TRBD1 as D (5 bases). Germline CDR1 is MDHEN and CDR2 is SYDVKM. V shed 6 bases and J shed 2 bases, with 14 bases lying between them. The length of the CDR3 is 15 residues. This CDR3 is CASSLTGTTGNTIYF. In nucleotides, the CDR3 is TGTGCCAGCAGCCTTACCGGGACTACTGGAAACACCATATATTTT.

This chain connects TRBV10-1 to TRBJ2-2; D is uncertain. The CDR3 runs to 14 residues. The V and J ends lost 4 bases and 7 bases respectively, with 13 bases between them. CDR1 and CDR2 (germline): WNHNN, SYGVQD (reference sequence). The CDR3 DNA follows: TGCGCCAGCAGTGGTTCCCTTCATAACGGGGAGCTGTTTTTT. This translates into CASSGSLHNGELFF.

V gene TRBV7-9 combines with J gene TRBJ1-6; D gene ambiguous. V was clipped by 5 bases and J by 0 bases, with 8 bases between them. The CDR3 is 15 amino acids. Looked up from germline, CDR1 is SEHNR and CDR2 is FQNEAQ (reference sequence). The CDR3 here is CASSRLSSYNSPLHF. The CDR3 DNA reads TGTGCCAGCAGCCGGCTGAGCTCCTATAATTCACCCCTCCACTTT.

This chain connects TRBV11-2 to TRBJ1-2, with a possible D match to TRBD1 (6 bases). Trimming took 1 base from V and 4 from J, leaving 10 bases between them. The germline gives CDR1 SGHAT, CDR2 FQNNGV. This CDR3 has 14 residues. CDR3 sequence (DNA): TGTGCCAGCAGCTTAGCGGGGGGCTCCTATGGCTACACCTTC. Its protein product is CASSLAGGSYGYTF.

V and J are TRBV5-6 and TRBJ2-3; possible D gene TRBD1, 6 bases. With 1 base removed from V and 3 bases from J, the gap between germline ends came to 12 bases. Germline CDR1 is SGHDT and CDR2 is YYEEEE. The CDR3 runs 15 residues. DNA of the CDR3: TGTGCCAGCAGCTTGTTGGACAGAGGTACAGATACGCAGTATTTT. It yields the protein CASSLLDRGTDTQYF.

CDR3 in amino acids: CASSFMRVAGDEQFF. The CDR3 nucleotides read TGTGCCAGCAGTTTCATGCGAGTAGCGGGGGATGAGCAGTTCTTC. The chain combines TRBV27 with TRBJ2-1, with 9 bases identical to TRBD2. This CDR3 contains 15 residues. Trimming at V came to 3 bases and at J to 8 bases, leaving 8 bases not matched to a gene. CDR1 is MNHEY, CDR2 SMNVEV, per germline (reference sequence).

CDR3 coding DNA: TGTGCCAGCATTTTAGACAGGGGGGGAGGGGATGAGCAGTTCTTC. Residues: CASILDRGGGDEQFF. The V and J genes are TRBV6-1 and TRBJ2-1; 9 bases fit TRBD1. The germline CDR1 and CDR2 sequences are MNHNS and SASEGT. V lost 7 bases to trimming and J lost 8 bases; unmatched junction nucleotides: 12. This CDR3 contains 15 residues.

This clone was observed a handful of times. This chain joins TRBV7-2 and TRBJ2-3, with 7 bases fitting TRBD1. There are 17 residues in the CDR3. CDR1 SGHTA and CDR2 FQGNSA come from the germline V gene. The ends lost 2 bases at V and 7 bases at J; junction bases unmatched: 15. The CDR3 here is CASSLSPFRGRVHTQYF. As DNA, the CDR3 is TGTGCCAGCAGCTTATCCCCCTTTAGGGGGCGGGTACATACGCAGTATTTT.

This chain joins TRBV4-1 and TRBJ1-1; TRBD1 matches 9 bases. Germline lookup yields CDR1 MGHRA and CDR2 YSYEKL. The CDR3 loop spans 15 amino acids. The V and J ends lost 6 bases and 1 base, in that order; junction bases with no gene match: 6. This chain's CDR3 is CASSPQQGANTEAFF. The CDR3 DNA reads TGCGCCAGCAGTCCTCAACAGGGGGCGAACACTGAAGCTTTCTTT.

V and J are TRBV5-1 and TRBJ1-6; possibly TRBD1 for D (6 bases). There are 14 residues in the CDR3. Germline CDR1 SGHRS, CDR2 YFSETQ. Trimming removed 0 bases from V and 6 bases from J, with 7 bases in between. CDR3 amino acids: CASSLGGGNSPLHF. CDR3 nucleotides: TGCGCCAGCAGCTTGGGAGGGGGTAATTCACCCCTCCACTTT.

The V and J genes are TRBV7-6 and TRBJ1-6, with a tentative D call TRBD1 (5 bases). The CDR3 has 15 amino acids. Between the trimmed V and J ends, which lost 6 bases and 7 bases, there was a span of 16 bases. Germline lookup yields CDR1 SGHVS and CDR2 FNYEAQ. CDR3: CASSGSGTLNSPLHF. CDR3 DNA sequence: TGTGCCAGCAGTGGATCCGGGACCCTAAATTCACCCCTCCACTTT.

The CDR3 loop is CASSLTDRDTEAFF. The CDR3 nucleotides read TGTGCCAGCAGCCTTACGGACAGGGACACTGAAGCTTTCTTT. V usage is TRBV5-6 and J usage is TRBJ1-1; 8 bases are shared with TRBD1. CDR3 length: 14 residues. The V and J ends lost 4 bases and 3 bases, in that order; junction bases with no gene match: 5. The germline CDR1 and CDR2 sequences are SGHDT and YYEEEE.

This clone was detected only once. The chain recombines TRBV7-3 with TRBJ2-7; D possibly uses TRBD1 or TRBD2 (5 bases each). Trimming shortened V by 3 bases and J by 2 bases, and 14 bases separated the two germline ends. CDR1 and CDR2 (germline): SGHTA, FQGTGA. The length of the CDR3 is 15 residues. CDR3 in DNA: TGTGCCAGCAGCTTTGGTGGGGGAAAACCCTACGAGCAGTACTTC. Residues: CASSFGGGKPYEQYF.

The V and J genes are TRBV4-2 and TRBJ1-2; no firm D call. Germline CDR1 is LGHNA and CDR2 is YNFKEQ. The CDR3 spans 13 residues. V was clipped by 1 base and J by 8 bases, with 11 bases between them. The CDR3 spells CASSQVAGEGYTF. In DNA, the CDR3 is TGTGCCAGCAGCCAAGTGGCAGGTGAGGGCTACACCTTC.

J is TRBJ2-3 and V is TRBV5-1; D perhaps matches TRBD2 (6 bases). The length of the CDR3 is 16 residues. Looked up from germline, CDR1 is SGHRS and CDR2 is YFSETQ. Trimming stripped 0 bases from V and 0 bases from J, with 11 bases between. The CDR3 sequence: CASSLVGGISTDTQYF. CDR3 bases: TGCGCCAGCAGCTTGGTGGGGGGTATTAGCACAGATACGCAGTATTTT.

The table lists this clone with a count of one. The J gene is TRBJ1-5, the V gene TRBV28; 10 bases agree with TRBD1. V lost 6 bases, J lost 5 bases, and 7 bases stayed unmatched. Germline V gene data show CDR1 as MDHEN and CDR2 as SYDVKM. The CDR3 spans 15 residues. CDR3 in DNA: TGTGCCAGCAGCGTGACAGGGGGCAGGGATCAGCCCCAGCATTTT. It codes for CASSVTGGRDQPQHF.

This clone was detected once. V is TRBV4-2 and J is TRBJ1-2; D unresolved. Trimming took off 1 base at V and 2 bases at J, with 11 bases between the two ends. Germline CDR1 and CDR2: LGHNA and YNFKEQ. This CDR3 has 15 residues. The CDR3 DNA follows: TGTGCCAGCAGCCAAGGAGGAGGGTCAAACTATGGCTACACCTTC. Protein: CASSQGGGSNYGYTF.

The chain employs TRBV10-2 and TRBJ2-3; TRBD2 matches at 8 bases. The V segment lost 0 bases and the J segment 2 bases; nucleotides outside the gene matches: 10. Germline loops: CDR1 WSHSY, CDR2 SAAADI. CDR3 length: 18 residues. The CDR3 DNA reads TGCGCCAGCAGTGAGTCCCTCTCGGCTAGCGGGCCCACAGATACGCAGTATTTT. Its translation: CASSESLSASGPTDTQYF.

The chain joins TRBV4-1 to TRBJ1-6, with no clear D. Germline V CDR1 and CDR2: MGHRA, YSYEKL. The CDR3 is 14 residues long. Between the trimmed V and J ends, which lost 4 bases and 7 bases, there was a span of 11 bases. CDR3 region: CASSPDKWNSPLHF. The CDR3 DNA reads as TGCGCCAGCAGCCCAGACAAATGGAATTCACCCCTCCACTTT.

J is TRBJ2-3 and V is TRBV29-1, with TRBD1 matching 7 bases. V lost 6 bases and J lost 1; bases outside the gene matches: 13. Germline-derived CDR1 and CDR2 are SQVTM and ANQGSEA. CDR3 length: 16 amino acids. DNA for the CDR3: TGCAGCGTCAGAGCTCCTAGGACAGGAGGCACAGATACGCAGTATTTT. Its translation is CSVRAPRTGGTDTQYF.

This chain joins TRBV5-5 and TRBJ1-2, with a possible D match to TRBD1 (5 bases). The V end was cut by 2 bases, the J end by 2 bases, with 7 bases between. The CDR3 runs 13 residues. Germline CDR1 reads SGHKS; CDR2 reads YYEKEE (reference sequence). The CDR3 DNA reads as TGTGCCAGCAGCTTTGGGACGAACTATGGCTACACCTTC. Encoded protein: CASSFGTNYGYTF.

V usage is TRBV7-3 and J usage is TRBJ2-3; TRBD1 or TRBD2 may be the D gene (5 bases each). Germline V gene sequence: CDR1 SGHTA, CDR2 FQGTGA. V was cut by 4 bases and J by 6 bases, with 14 bases left in between. The CDR3 sequence is 14 residues long. Here the CDR3 reads CASSSSAGTDTQYF. The CDR3 nucleotides read TGTGCCAGCAGCTCGTCAGCAGGGACCGATACGCAGTATTTT.

The chain links TRBV7-9 to TRBJ2-4, with D unresolved. The CDR3 is made up of 15 amino acids. Trimming took 5 bases from V and 5 from J, leaving 16 bases between them. Germline V CDR1 and CDR2: SEHNR, FQNEAQ (reference sequence). The CDR3 is CASSRATPGENIQYF. CDR3 nucleotide sequence: TGTGCCAGCAGCCGGGCCACCCCTGGGGAAAACATTCAGTACTTC.

The chain joins TRBV25-1 to TRBJ2-3; no reliable D call. Germline lookup yields CDR1 MGHDK and CDR2 SYGVNS. V was clipped by 4 bases and J by 2 bases, with 10 bases between them. The CDR3 runs 14 residues. CDR3 loop: CASSASMATDTQYF. For the CDR3, the DNA is TGTGCCAGCAGTGCTTCGATGGCCACAGATACGCAGTATTTT.

This chain uses TRBV7-2 with TRBJ2-3; 7 nucleotides match TRBD1. Germline V CDR1 and CDR2: SGHTA, FQGNSA. CDR3 length equals 15 residues. J lost 4 bases, V lost 2 bases, and 6 bases had no gene match. CDR3 residues: CASSLRGQMSDTQYF. The CDR3 DNA is TGTGCCAGCAGCTTAAGGGGGCAGATGTCAGATACGCAGTATTTT.

V gene TRBV6-5 combines with J gene TRBJ1-2, with TRBD1 as a possible D gene (6 bases). Trimming shortened V by 7 bases and J by 2 bases, and 11 bases separated the two germline ends. The CDR3 length is 13 residues. Germline CDR1 reads MNHEY; CDR2 reads SVGAGI. CDR3 region: CASKKQGNYGYTF. The CDR3 nucleotides are TGTGCCAGCAAGAAACAGGGAAACTATGGCTACACCTTC.

V usage is TRBV5-1 and J usage is TRBJ2-7; 7 nucleotides match TRBD1. Trimming removed 5 bases from V and 4 bases from J; junction bases left unmatched: 18. The CDR3 covers 17 residues. Germline V gene data show CDR1 as SGHRS and CDR2 as YFSETQ. DNA of the CDR3: TGCGCCAGCAGTTCCCCCGTGGGACAGCGACCACCGTACGAGCAGTACTTC. Amino acids: CASSSPVGQRPPYEQYF.

The chain is built from TRBV9 and TRBJ1-2; D is unresolved. Trimming pared 4 bases from V and 0 bases from J, leaving 13 bases between. The germline CDR1 and CDR2 sequences are SGDLS and YYNGEE. The CDR3 covers 15 residues. Written as DNA, the CDR3 is TGTGCCAGCAGCCCCGGAGTCTCCACTAACTATGGCTACACCTTC. Its protein product is CASSPGVSTNYGYTF. Full variable domain (rest looked up from reference TRBV9 and TRBJ1-2): DSGVTQTPKHLITATGQRVTLRCSPRSGDLSVYWYQQSLDQGLQFLIQYYNGEERAKGNILERFSAQQFPDLHSELNLSSLELGDSALYFCASSPGVSTNYGYTFGSGTRLTVV.

The chain uses TRBV5-1 and TRBJ2-1, with D possibly matching TRBD1 (5 bases). This CDR3 has 13 amino acids. Germline V CDR1 and CDR2: SGHRS, YFSETQ. V was trimmed by 8 bases and J by 9 bases, leaving 18 bases between them. In nucleotides, the CDR3 is TGCGCCAGACCCCCCGAAGGGCAGGGTGAGCAGTTCTTC. Translation: CARPPEGQGEQFF.

J is TRBJ2-4 and V is TRBV7-9; 11 nucleotides align to TRBD1. V was pared by 4 bases and J by 14 bases, with 4 bases of the junction left unmatched. The CDR3 runs 12 residues. Germline V gives CDR1 SEHNR, CDR2 FQNEAQ (reference sequence). The chain's CDR3 is CASSSGQGVKYF. As DNA, the CDR3 is TGTGCCAGCAGCTCGGGACAGGGGGTGAAGTACTTC.